This T cell receptor beta chain stems from a study of blood T cell repertoires in COVID-19. Study background: Specimens from acute and convalescent COVID-19 originated in the United States, Italy and Spain.

Under the authors' procedure: How many nucleated cells were present was estimated from reference gene primer amplification. Produced via immunoSEQ multiplex PCR; TCRdb's table is partial and in-frame only. The D gene and trimming were derived from the DNA, and the V and J assignments and clone size from that table. The sample lists around 260,000 clones, approximately 90% occurring once. From germline, CDR1 is MGHRA and CDR2 YSYEKL. With 2 bases clipped from V and 1 base from J, the junction kept 6 bases outside the gene matches. The CDR3 runs 16 residues. The sample was peripheral blood. The clonotype originates from a man aged 25 to 45 with acute or convalescent COVID-19. This chain links TRBV4-1 with TRBJ2-3, with 7 bases fitting TRBD1. The CDR3 loop reads CASSQSWGTGTDTQYF. CDR3 nucleotide sequence: TGCGCCAGCAGCCAATCGTGGGGGACAGGCACAGATACGCAGTATTTT.